The 24 T cell receptor beta chains below come from one sample, sequenced in a study of blood T cell repertoires in COVID-19. Repertoires were generated with immunoSEQ multiplex PCR, while TCRdb's copy carries only in-frame clones and drops some. The sample yields 95,000 to 120,000 clones, about three quarters seen once. Source material: peripheral blood. The source of these receptors is a woman aged 40 to 55 with acute or convalescent COVID-19.

The J gene is TRBJ2-2, the V gene TRBV6-1, with 8 bases fitting TRBD2. Trimming removed 0 bases from V and 7 bases from J; junction bases left unmatched: 4. CDR3 length equals 15 residues. Germline CDR1 reads MNHNS; CDR2 reads SASEGT. For the CDR3, the DNA is TGTGCCAGCAGTGAAGCCACGGCGGGGGGCGGGGAGCTGTTTTTT. Its protein product is CASSEATAGGGELFF.

The chain uses TRBV6-5 and TRBJ1-5, with TRBD1 matching over 7 bases. V lost 7 bases to trimming and J lost 2 bases; unmatched junction nucleotides: 8. Germline loops: CDR1 MNHEY, CDR2 SVGAGI. The length of the CDR3 is 15 residues. CDR3 sequence: CASIQTTGGNQPQHF. The CDR3 DNA follows: TGTGCCAGCATCCAAACCACAGGGGGCAATCAGCCCCAGCATTTT.

The J gene is TRBJ2-1, the V gene TRBV6-2 or TRBV6-3, with D tentatively TRBD1 (6 bases). From germline, CDR1 is MNHEY and CDR2 SVGEGT. The V end lost 4 bases, the J end lost 3 bases, and 7 bases lay between the germline ends. The CDR3 runs to 13 residues. The CDR3 sequence: CASSWTVYNEQFF. The CDR3 region has the DNA TGTGCCAGCAGTTGGACAGTCTACAATGAGCAGTTCTTC.

As to this clone: The sample contains more than one DNA sequence encoding this CDR3. V and J are TRBV7-3 and TRBJ1-1; D is undetermined. The length of the CDR3 is 14 residues. V dropped 0 bases and J dropped 3 bases, with 8 bases sitting between them. Germline V gene sequence: CDR1 SGHTA, CDR2 FQGTGA. CDR3 protein: CASSLTGGDTEAFF. As DNA, the CDR3 is TGTGCCAGCAGCTTAACGGGCGGGGACACTGAAGCTTTCTTT.

This chain connects TRBV2 to TRBJ2-7, with 13 bases that match TRBD2. The germline gives CDR1 SNHLY, CDR2 FYNNEI. The CDR3 length is 14 residues. Unmatched junction bases numbered 6, after V lost 6 bases and J lost 7 bases. The CDR3 protein is CASRTGLAGSEQYF. Written as DNA, the CDR3 is TGTGCCAGCAGAACGGGACTAGCGGGGTCTGAGCAGTACTTC.

J is TRBJ2-7 and V is TRBV6-5; 9 bases are a match to TRBD1. Germline V gives CDR1 MNHEY, CDR2 SVGAGI. V lost 6 bases and J lost 3; bases outside the gene matches: 6. This CDR3 has 14 residues. The CDR3 region has the DNA TGTGCCAGCAGACGCGGGACAGGGAACTACGAGCAGTACTTC. It yields the protein CASRRGTGNYEQYF.

J is TRBJ2-2 and V is TRBV28, with 11 bases aligning to TRBD1. The CDR3 runs 18 residues. Germline-derived CDR1 and CDR2 are MDHEN and SYDVKM. V lost 10 bases to trimming and J lost 4 bases; unmatched junction nucleotides: 17. The CDR3 here is CATTQFLGQGASTGELFF. The CDR3 DNA follows: TGTGCCACCACCCAGTTTCTAGGACAGGGGGCAAGCACCGGGGAGCTGTTTTTT.

The chain is built from TRBV4-2 and TRBJ2-4; D might be TRBD1 (6 bases). The CDR3 has 14 residues. Germline V lookup: CDR1 LGHNA, CDR2 YNFKEQ. The V gene lost 0 bases and the J gene lost 6 bases, with 9 bases spanning the gap. CDR3: CASSQEARGNIQYF. CDR3 DNA sequence: TGTGCCAGCAGCCAAGAAGCCAGGGGAAACATTCAGTACTTC.

The chain carries TRBV5-1 and TRBJ2-7; tentative D call: TRBD1 (6 bases). CDR3 length: 13 residues. V was pared by 1 base and J by 3 bases, with 8 bases between. In germline, CDR1 is SGHRS, CDR2 YFSETQ. The CDR3, as DNA: TGCGCCAGCAGCTTGTGGGACAACTACGAGCAGTACTTC. Its protein is CASSLWDNYEQYF.

This clone was counted a single time. CDR3 sequence (DNA): TGTGCCAGCAGCTTGATGGACAGAGTATTCTATGGCTACACCTTC. Its translation: CASSLMDRVFYGYTF. The chain combines TRBV7-2 with TRBJ1-2; TRBD1 is a possible D gene (6 bases). Germline V CDR1 and CDR2: SGHTA, FQGNSA. V lost 3 bases and J 4 bases, leaving 15 bases between the germline ends. The CDR3 is 15 residues long.

The genes are TRBV12-3 or TRBV12-4 and TRBJ1-3; 10 positions match TRBD1. Trimming at V came to 6 bases and at J to 8 bases, leaving 4 bases not matched to a gene. The length of the CDR3 is 13 residues. The CDR3 region has the DNA TGTGCCAGCAGAGGACAGGGGGGTTACACCATATATTTT. Its protein is CASRGQGGYTIYF.

The V and J genes are TRBV9 and TRBJ2-3; 7 nucleotides match TRBD2. Germline CDR1 is SGDLS and CDR2 is YYNGEE. Trimming removed 4 bases from V and 6 bases from J; junction bases left unmatched: 11. CDR3 length: 15 residues. CDR3 DNA: TGTGCCAGCAGCACTAGTGTGTGGGGGGGTGATACGCAGTATTTT. As protein: CASSTSVWGGDTQYF. Drawing the rest from reference TRBV9 and TRBJ2-3, the complete variable domain is DSGVTQTPKHLITATGQRVTLRCSPRSGDLSVYWYQQSLDQGLQFLIQYYNGEERAKGNILERFSAQQFPDLHSELNLSSLELGDSALYFCASSTSVWGGDTQYFGPGTRLTVL.

The chain is built from TRBV30 and TRBJ1-1; D possibly corresponds to TRBD1 (5 bases). Trimming removed 0 bases at V and 0 bases at J, with 17 bases between. CDR1 and CDR2 (germline): GTSNPN, SVGIG (reference sequence). The CDR3 contains 17 residues. CDR3 residues: CAWSVSRGGSMNTEAFF. The CDR3 DNA reads as TGTGCCTGGAGTGTCTCTAGGGGAGGATCTATGAACACTGAAGCTTTCTTT.

This clone was counted between two and nine times. The chain employs TRBV7-9 and TRBJ2-5, with D maybe TRBD2 (5 bases). Trimming removed 5 bases at V and 5 bases at J, with 15 bases between. CDR1 and CDR2 (germline): SEHNR, FQNEAQ (reference sequence). This CDR3 has 14 amino acids. The CDR3 sequence: CASSIIEKRETQYF. CDR3 DNA: TGTGCCAGCAGCATCATTGAGAAGCGGGAGACCCAGTACTTC. The full variable domain, in which reference TRBV7-9 and TRBJ2-5 provide the parts outside the CDR3, is DTGVSQNPRHKITKRGQNVTFRCDPISEHNRLYWYRQTLGQGPEFLTYFQNEAQLEKSRLLSDRFSAERPKGSFSTLEIQRTEQGDSAMYLCASSIIEKRETQYFGPGTRLLVL.

The chain is built from TRBV5-1 and TRBJ2-7; D is perhaps TRBD1 (5 bases). The CDR3 consists of 14 residues. The V and J ends lost 1 base and 3 bases respectively, with 11 bases between them. Germline V gives CDR1 SGHRS, CDR2 YFSETQ. The CDR3 region has the DNA TGCGCCAGCAGCTTGTATGACAGTCTCTACGAGCAGTACTTC. The encoded protein is CASSLYDSLYEQYF.

The chain uses TRBV6-1 and TRBJ2-7; D gene uncertain. This CDR3 region has 12 residues. V gave up 1 base and J gave up 4 bases, with 5 bases separating them. Germline V gives CDR1 MNHNS, CDR2 SASEGT. The chain's CDR3 is CASSEGGYEQYF. In DNA, the CDR3 is TGTGCCAGCAGTGAAGGCGGATACGAGCAGTACTTC.

This chain uses TRBV7-6 with TRBJ2-2; maybe TRBD1 (7 bases). Germline V gene lookup returns CDR1 SGHVS and CDR2 FNYEAQ. CDR3 size: 15 residues. V lost 2 bases and J 4 bases, leaving 11 bases between the germline ends. In DNA form, the CDR3 reads TGTGCCAGCAGCTTATGGCAGGGGGGCACCGGGGAGCTGTTTTTT. This sequence encodes CASSLWQGGTGELFF.

There are a few counts of this clone. The chain has TRBV4-3 and TRBJ1-5, with 7 positions matching TRBD1. The CDR3 has 13 residues. CDR1 LGHNA and CDR2 YSLEER come from the germline V gene. Germline trimming cut 3 bases from V and 6 bases from J; bases unmatched to any gene: 2. As DNA, the CDR3 is TGCGCCAGCAGCCAGACAGGGAGTCAGCCCCAGCATTTT. This encodes CASSQTGSQPQHF.

The rearrangement joins TRBV5-4 to TRBJ2-3; tentatively, D is TRBD2 (8 bases). This CDR3 is 17 amino acids long. Germline CDR1 reads SGHNT; CDR2 reads YYREEE (reference sequence). Between the trimmed V and J ends, which lost 7 bases and 1 base, there was a span of 22 bases. DNA for the CDR3: TGTGCCAGCGCCCCCGGGAGGGGGCTAGGGGGCACAGATACGCAGTATTTT. Translated, it gives CASAPGRGLGGTDTQYF.

This rearrangement joins TRBV6-1 to TRBJ2-6; D perhaps matches TRBD1 (6 bases). The V end was cut by 4 bases, the J end by 0 bases, with 13 bases between. The CDR3 has 17 amino acids. CDR1 and CDR2 from the germline V gene are MNHNS and SASEGT. Here the CDR3 reads CASSAKGQSSGANVLTF. The CDR3 nucleotides are TGTGCCAGCAGTGCAAAGGGACAAAGCTCTGGGGCCAACGTCCTGACTTTC.

The sample holds a few counts of this clone. V and J are TRBV28 and TRBJ1-6; a weak D match, TRBD1 (5 bases). This CDR3 contains 14 residues. Germline CDR1 is MDHEN and CDR2 is SYDVKM. Trimming pared 6 bases from V and 9 bases from J, leaving 15 bases between. CDR3 amino acids: CASSPSGERSPLHF. The CDR3 nucleotides are TGTGCCAGCAGCCCCTCGGGGGAACGTTCACCCCTCCACTTT.

The V gene is TRBV6-5, the J gene TRBJ1-3; 7 bases map to TRBD1. V lost 7 bases to trimming and J lost 0 bases; unmatched junction nucleotides: 3. The CDR3 runs to 14 residues. CDR1 and CDR2 (germline): MNHEY, SVGAGI. DNA of the CDR3: TGTGCCAGCACGCAGGGGGGCTCTGGAAACACCATATATTTT. Translated, it gives CASTQGGSGNTIYF.

As DNA, the CDR3 is TGTGCCACCGCCCCGGGTTCCCCTGGCACTGAAGCTTTCTTT. Protein product: CATAPGSPGTEAFF. The chain joins TRBV15 to TRBJ1-1; D gene ambiguous. Trimming shortened V by 8 bases and J by 4 bases, and 17 bases separated the two germline ends. Germline CDR1 is LNHNV and CDR2 is YYDKDF (reference sequence). The CDR3 is 14 amino acids.

The chain links TRBV7-2 to TRBJ1-2; 7 bases are shared with TRBD1. From germline, CDR1 is SGHTA and CDR2 FQGNSA. Trimming removed 3 bases from V and 4 bases from J; junction bases left unmatched: 8. CDR3 length equals 15 residues. CDR3 sequence (DNA): TGTGCCAGCAGCTTGGGGACAGTCGCTACCTATGGCTACACCTTC. It codes for CASSLGTVATYGYTF.